This T cell receptor (beta chain) was sequenced for a study of T cell responses to AZD1222 COVID-19 vaccine. Findings and caveats of the study: Distributed over spike, vaccine-associated CD4 TCRs predominated at 160-218 and 743-854. It should be noted that donors were predominantly white British and more often female, and clonal diversity was possibly underestimated.

CDR1 is WSHSY, CDR2 SAAADI, per germline. The CDR3 loop spans 14 amino acids. V lost 3 bases, J lost 3 bases, and 4 bases stayed unmatched. About this clone: Its antigen is unknown.

The table came from immunoSEQ multiplex PCR; TCRdb's copy has only in-frame clones and leaves some out. Here the sample spans fewer than 150,000 clones, around 89% being singletons. This chain uses TRBV10-2 with TRBJ1-1, with 7 bases aligning to TRBD1. The receptor's source is an adult in good health. This specimen was peripheral blood, taken on day 0 of AZD1222 vaccination. The CDR3, as DNA: TGCGCCAGCAGTGAAACAGGGGAGTACACTGAAGCTTTCTTT. Protein: CASSETGEYTEAFF.